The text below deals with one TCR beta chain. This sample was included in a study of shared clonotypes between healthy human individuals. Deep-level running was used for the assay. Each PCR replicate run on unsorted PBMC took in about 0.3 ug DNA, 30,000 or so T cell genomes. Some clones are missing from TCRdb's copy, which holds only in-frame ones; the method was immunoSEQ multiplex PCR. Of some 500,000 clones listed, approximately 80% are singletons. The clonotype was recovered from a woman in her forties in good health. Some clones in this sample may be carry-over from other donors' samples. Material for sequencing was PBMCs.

In nucleotides, the CDR3 is TGTGCCAGCACCCTGCTGCCACCCTACGAGCAGTACTTC. Translated, it gives CASTLLPPYEQYF. This chain connects TRBV2 to TRBJ2-7, with D uncertain. The CDR3 has 13 amino acids. V was pared by 7 bases and J by 2 bases, with 12 bases between. Germline V gives CDR1 SNHLY, CDR2 FYNNEI.